This T cell receptor beta chain is from a study of shared clonotypes between healthy human individuals (dated by TCRdb to the early 2020s). With regard to the full study: The cohort included a few men and a couple of women between 18 and 49 years of age. Between about 0.9 and 9 billion PBMCs per donor were obtained by leukapheresis. Libraries were prepared and TCR repertoires were sequenced by different laboratories using diverse techniques, in order to increase sequencing depth and limit assay-specific biases. The study deeply sequenced blood TCR repertoires of several healthy adults to estimate repertoire size and the extent of clonotype sharing between individuals. For each donor, CD4 naive and CD4 memory were each run on three plates, CD8 naive on two plates, and CD8 memory on one plate.

Using the deep immunoSEQ assay, multiplex PCR amplified TCR CDR3 regions from genomic DNA. Genomic DNA extracted from each cell subset was distributed evenly over all wells of several immunoSEQ 96-well plates, and each plate served as one replicate. Each replicate PCR for sorted subsets received approximately 200 ng genomic DNA, equal to some 32,000 T cell genomes. The purified libraries were quantified using a Qubit 3.0 fluorometer, sized with a Bioanalyzer 2100, and then quantified again using the KAPA Library Quantification kit. Each immunoSEQ 96-well plate was sequenced on its own single-read 150-cycle Illumina NextSeq 550 flow cell. For the original study's pipeline: Because only junctional sequences without quality scores were contained in the immunoSEQ output, filtering matching that applied to full-length reads could not be performed. To assign V/J genes and CDR3, sequences were annotated against IMGT germline references using PyIR, a Python wrapper for IgBLAST v1.9. Reads were removed for weak V/J assignments (E-value above 1e-6), missing CDR3, stop codons, out-of-frame junctions, or ambiguous translated residues. V3J clonotypes were defined by identical inferred V gene, J gene, and CDR3 amino acid sequence. Percentage overlap between repertoires was computed as shared unique clonotypes divided by the size of the smaller repertoire. Richness of each repertoire was evaluated using RTK rarefaction, the Chao1 estimator, and Recon v2.1 estimates of unobserved clonotypes. Generation probabilities were computed with OLGA for all TCRbeta clonotypes obtained by the gDNA method from four donors. TCRdb took this table from immuneACCESS and kept in-frame rearrangements with V and J called. Such tables lack part of the clones; where checked against another copy, unresolved V genes explain under half of the gap, and the rest is unexplained. V and J calls and clone size are copied from that table; D and trimming were computed from the DNA. The sample contains roughly 500,000 clones, 95% to 97% of them found a single time. About 0.064% of the sample comes from the top ten.

CDR1 and CDR2 were assigned from the germline V gene (reference sequence) as LNHDA and SQIVND. The CDR3 covers 13 residues, taking in both the cysteine and the phenylalanine. Just CDR3 DNA is preserved here, 39 bases in frame from base 1. V sheds 6 bases and J sheds 5 bases, leaving 13 bases between their ends. General study outcomes and caveats: Rarefaction of sorted-subset datasets indicated incomplete sequencing despite the large sequencing depth. Because the study included only a small number of donors, the genetic and exposure-history diversity represented was limited. Only blood was sampled, and tissue TCR repertoires likely differ from those in blood. Pairwise subsampling led to the expectation that sequencing depth would affect the degree of clonotype sharing among donors. Across a few donors, around 5% of naive CD4, approximately 3.6% of naive CD8, about 2.3% of memory CD4, and roughly 0.4% of memory CD8 clonotypes were shared. Compared with non-shared clonotypes, the clonotypes found in all four sorted-subset donors had higher generation probabilities. Naive subsets generally had larger estimated clonotype richness than memory subsets did.

As for this clone: Its antigen target is currently unknown. Per-nucleotide qualities are absent, and no much larger clonotype sits a single base away.

Healthy HIV-negative adults with no recently reported acute infections or vaccinations were included as donors. Every donor was a Caucasian adult residing in Nashville, Tennessee, USA. Magnetic negative selection was used to enrich CD4+ T cells, after which naive cells were positively selected on CD45RA and the negative fraction became the memory subset. After blood collection by leukapheresis, PBMCs were isolated using Ficoll-Histopaque density gradient centrifugation and then cryopreserved in the vapor phase of liquid nitrogen. Purity and quantity of every magnetically sorted T cell population were checked by analytical flow cytometry. Each sorted fraction had its genomic DNA isolated and then quantified by UV absorbance on a Nanodrop 2000c.

This receptor was taken from a woman aged 25 to 39 in good health. This sequence uses TRBV19 and TRBJ1-2; TRBD1 is perhaps the D gene, given 5 matching bases. The material sequenced was naive CD4+ T cells sorted from blood. The sample's cell subset or site label is to be understood as: CD45RA+ positively selected. The DNA sequence is TGTGCCAGTAGGAAGGGACTGGAATATGGCTACACCTTC. Its translation is CASRKGLEYGYTF.